A single T cell receptor beta chain is shown here with its context. These data come from a study of blood T cell repertoires in COVID-19. The CDR3 sequence is 16 residues long. V was pared by 0 bases and J by 3 bases, with 13 bases between. Germline-derived CDR1 and CDR2 are LGHNT and FRNRAP. Libraries were prepared by immunoSEQ multiplex PCR; TCRdb keeps only in-frame clonotypes and omits some of them. The data show roughly 97,000 clones, roughly 82% seen once. The clonotype comes from a man aged 60 to 75 with acute or convalescent COVID-19. This sequence joins TRBV12-5 and TRBJ2-3; a weak D match, TRBD1 (5 bases). The material sequenced was peripheral blood. This CDR3 is CASGLVLTGATDTQYF. The CDR3 DNA follows: TGTGCTAGTGGTTTGGTACTTACTGGGGCGACAGATACGCAGTATTTT.